A selection of T cell receptor beta chains follows, all from one sample in a study of beta chain features in type 1 diabetes. Measured with immunoSEQ multiplex PCR; TCRdb has only the in-frame clones, and not every one. The table shows roughly 500,000 clones, with about an eighth occurring only once. Material for sequencing was naive CD4+ T cells from blood. The receptors shown here come from a woman aged 18 to 35 in good health. CDR3s leave out the opening cysteine and the closing phenylalanine or tryptophan.

>TRBJ2-5|TRBV29-1
SVPKGGQETQY
>TRBJ2-1|TRBV15
ATSRGEFGDRGVEQF
>TRBJ2-5|TRBV29-1
SARDSQSETQY
>TRBJ1-5|TRBV18
ASSPFNLRDSNQPQH
>TRBJ1-5|TRBV6-1
ASKRPAQPQH
>TRBJ2-3|TRBV4-3
ASSQEGGGDTQY
>TRBJ1-2|TRBV15
ATSAGQGYGYT
>TRBJ2-6|TRBV2
ASRANSGANVLT
>TRBJ1-5|TRBV19
ASRQGDQPQH
>TRBJ2-5|TRBV15
ATSRGLAGGQGTQY
>TRBJ2-1|TRBV7-3
ASSLRLAGGNEQF
>TRBJ2-3|TRBV5-4
AVSLRNTSTDTQY
>TRBJ1-1|TRBV6-6
ASKDSLNTEAF
>TRBJ1-2|TRBV25-1
ASSEVYGYT
>TRBJ2-1|TRBV14
ASSHRQGWAEQF
>TRBJ1-4|TRBV11-2
ASSLNMGAGKLF
>TRBJ2-3|TRBV29-1
SVTQGLSPDTQY
>TRBJ2-3|TRBV7-9
ASSLVGIGVSSTDTQY
>TRBJ2-5|TRBV5-1
ASSQEGLAGETQY
>TRBJ2-7|TRBV20-1
WDSPYEQY
>TRBJ2-2|TRBV28
ASRPTGDGTGELF
>TRBJ1-6|TRBV7-9
ASSPRPQGTYSPLH
>TRBJ2-3|TRBV25-1
ASSGIAGARTDTQY
>TRBJ2-1|TRBV6-1
ASSPGLYYNEQF
>TRBJ2-3|TRBV30
AWSLGGTAGTDTQY
>TRBJ2-1|TRBV7-2
ASTSLGGSEQF
>TRBJ1-1|TRBV29-1
SVAPSGTEAF
>TRBJ2-5|TRBV4-2
ASSQGLAGEETQY
>TRBJ1-2|TRBV4-1
ASSQDGVLANYGYT
>TRBJ1-2|TRBV6-5
ASSRTRDYGYT
>TRBJ1-1|TRBV6-6
ASRPPGASNTEAF
>TRBJ2-5|TRBV6-5
ASSPYGRETQY
>TRBJ2-1|TRBV2
ASSERWDEQF
>TRBJ1-5|TRBV7-8
ASSFGTENNQPQH
>TRBJ2-3|TRBV7-6
ASSSMSRDRSTDTQY
>TRBJ2-2|TRBV4-3
ASSANPNTGELF
>TRBJ2-1|TRBV27
ASKVGGPYNEQF
>TRBJ2-2|TRBV15
ATSRELGSTGELF
>TRBJ1-1|TRBV23-1
ASSQSDRVFATEAF
>TRBJ2-5|TRBV28
ASSSPDREGETQY
>TRBJ2-1|TRBV7-2
ASSLAGLQYNEQF
>TRBJ2-7|TRBV30
AWSLRSEQY
>TRBJ2-1|TRBV13
ASNGREGPYNEQF
>TRBJ1-1|TRBV9
ASSEQLNTEAF
>TRBJ2-5|TRBV29-1
SVKGQQKTQY
>TRBJ2-2|TRBV30
AWSLPTGELF
>TRBJ2-3|TRBV5-1
ASSSSGWADTQY